This T cell receptor (beta chain) was observed in a study of blood T cell repertoires in COVID-19. Turning to the study itself: T cells, B-cell-depleted T cells, or PBMCs supplied cDNA or gDNA.

J lost 3 bases, V lost 5 bases, and 4 bases had no gene match. This CDR3 is 15 amino acids long. Germline V CDR1 and CDR2: LNHDA, SQIVND (reference sequence). Using immunoSEQ multiplex PCR, the repertoire was profiled, and TCRdb retains in-frame clones only, with some absent. The sample holds roughly 240,000 clones; almost 85% are singletons and the top ten take approximately 5.1%. Sequencing was carried out using peripheral blood. The rearrangement uses TRBV19 and TRBJ2-1; 10 bases fit TRBD2. This sequence was found in a man aged 50-60 years with COVID-19, enrolled during active disease. CDR3 amino acids: CASSGLAGDYNEQFF. DNA of the CDR3: TGTGCCAGTAGTGGGCTAGCGGGGGACTACAATGAGCAGTTCTTC.